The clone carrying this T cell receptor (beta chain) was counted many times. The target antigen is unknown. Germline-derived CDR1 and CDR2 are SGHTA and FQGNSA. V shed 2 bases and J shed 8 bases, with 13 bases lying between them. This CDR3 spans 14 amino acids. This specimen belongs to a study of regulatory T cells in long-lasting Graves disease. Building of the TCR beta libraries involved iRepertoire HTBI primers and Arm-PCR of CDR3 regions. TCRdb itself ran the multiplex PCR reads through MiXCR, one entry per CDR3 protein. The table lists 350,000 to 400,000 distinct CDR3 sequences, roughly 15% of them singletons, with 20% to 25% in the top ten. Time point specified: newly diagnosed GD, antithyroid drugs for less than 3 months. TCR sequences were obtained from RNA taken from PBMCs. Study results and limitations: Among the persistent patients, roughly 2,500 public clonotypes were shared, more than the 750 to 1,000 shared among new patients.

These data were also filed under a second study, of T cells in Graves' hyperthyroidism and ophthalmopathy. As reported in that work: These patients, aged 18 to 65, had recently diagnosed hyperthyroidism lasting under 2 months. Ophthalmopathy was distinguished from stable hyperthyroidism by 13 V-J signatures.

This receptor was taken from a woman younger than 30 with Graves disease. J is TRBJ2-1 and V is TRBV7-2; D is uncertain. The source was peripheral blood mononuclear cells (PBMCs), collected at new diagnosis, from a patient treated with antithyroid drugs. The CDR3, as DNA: TGTGCCAGCAGCTTAAGGATAAGGATCGATGAGCAGTTCTTC. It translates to CASSLRIRIDEQFF.